The text below deals with one T cell receptor (beta chain). Antigen specificity is unknown. The source of the sample is a study of beta chain features in type 1 diabetes. Study context: Patients did not differ from healthy donors in age, gender or cell yield. Overall study findings and caveats: VDJ junctions sequenced from type 1 diabetes patients showed fewer insertions and more deletions.

V lost 2 bases, J lost 2 bases, and 13 bases lay in between. Germline values: CDR1 SEHNR, CDR2 FQNEAQ (reference sequence). The CDR3 is 15 amino acids. Sorting of CD4+ naive, central memory, regulatory and stem cell-like memory cells was performed via CD45RO/CCR7/CD25/CD127/CD95/CD27. Of the isolated RNA, all was reverse transcribed, and so the sequenced material was expressed TCRB transcripts. TCRdb keeps only in-frame clones here, not all; method: immunoSEQ multiplex PCR. The table has under 950,000 clones, roughly 15% seen once; the top ten hold about 0.02%. The chain uses TRBV7-9 and TRBJ2-7; maybe TRBD2 (6 bases). The receptor's source is a young woman in good health. The sample was naive CD4+ T cells from blood. The CDR3: CASSLSAGWTYEQYF. In DNA, the CDR3 is TGTGCCAGCAGCTTATCGGCGGGATGGACCTACGAGCAGTACTTC.